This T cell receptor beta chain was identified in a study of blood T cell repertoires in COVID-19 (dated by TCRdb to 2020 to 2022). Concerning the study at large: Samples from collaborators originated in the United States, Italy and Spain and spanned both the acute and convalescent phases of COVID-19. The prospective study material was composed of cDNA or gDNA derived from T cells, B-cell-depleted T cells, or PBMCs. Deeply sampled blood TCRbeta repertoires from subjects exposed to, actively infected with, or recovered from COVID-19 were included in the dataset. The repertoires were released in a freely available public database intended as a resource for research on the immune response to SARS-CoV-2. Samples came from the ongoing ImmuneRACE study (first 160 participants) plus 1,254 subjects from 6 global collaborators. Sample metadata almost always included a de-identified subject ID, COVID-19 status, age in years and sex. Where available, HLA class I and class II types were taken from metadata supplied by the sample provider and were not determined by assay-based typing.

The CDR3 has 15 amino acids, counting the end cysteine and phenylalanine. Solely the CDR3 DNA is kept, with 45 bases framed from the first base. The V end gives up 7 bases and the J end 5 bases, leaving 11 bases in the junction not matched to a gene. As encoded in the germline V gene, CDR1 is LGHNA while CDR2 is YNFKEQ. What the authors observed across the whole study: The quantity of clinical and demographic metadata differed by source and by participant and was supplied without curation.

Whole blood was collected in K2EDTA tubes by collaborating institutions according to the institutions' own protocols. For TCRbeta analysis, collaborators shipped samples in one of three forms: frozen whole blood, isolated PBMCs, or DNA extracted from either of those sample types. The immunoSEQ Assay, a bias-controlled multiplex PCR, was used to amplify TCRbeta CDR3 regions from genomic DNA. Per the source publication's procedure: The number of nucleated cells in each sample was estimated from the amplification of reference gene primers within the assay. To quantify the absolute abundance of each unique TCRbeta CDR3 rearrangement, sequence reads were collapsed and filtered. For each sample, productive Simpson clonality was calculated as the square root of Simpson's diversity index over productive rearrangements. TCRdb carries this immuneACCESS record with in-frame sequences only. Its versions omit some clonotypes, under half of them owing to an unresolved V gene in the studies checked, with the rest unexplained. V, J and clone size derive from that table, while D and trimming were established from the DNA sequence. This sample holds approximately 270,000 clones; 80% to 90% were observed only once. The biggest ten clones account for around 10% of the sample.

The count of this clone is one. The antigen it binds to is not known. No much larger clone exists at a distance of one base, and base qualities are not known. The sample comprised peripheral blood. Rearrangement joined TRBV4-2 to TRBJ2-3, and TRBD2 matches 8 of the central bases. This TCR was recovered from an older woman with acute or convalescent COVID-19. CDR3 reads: CASTTSGGGVDTQYF. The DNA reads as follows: TGTGCCAGCACCACCTCGGGGGGGGGTGTAGATACGCAGTATTTT.